This T cell receptor beta chain stems from a study of tumour-infiltrating T cells in Burkitt lymphoma. Study at large: The Burkitt lymphoma cohort spanned all epidemiological subtypes.

Germline CDR1 is SEHNR and CDR2 is FQNEAQ (reference sequence). This CDR3 region has 15 residues. The V segment lost 0 bases and the J segment 1 base; nucleotides outside the gene matches: 3. This clone was observed a few times. Libraries were prepared by immunoSEQ multiplex PCR; TCRdb keeps only in-frame clonotypes and omits some of them. The sample carries around 280 clones, 13% recorded once. V usage is TRBV7-9 and J usage is TRBJ2-7; TRBD1 aligns across 7 bases. The sample taken for sequencing was tumor tissue. This receptor was obtained from a human donor with Burkitt lymphoma. Written as DNA, the CDR3 is TGTGCCAGCAGCTTAGCGGGGACAGCGTCCTACGAGCAGTACTTC. It codes for CASSLAGTASYEQYF.